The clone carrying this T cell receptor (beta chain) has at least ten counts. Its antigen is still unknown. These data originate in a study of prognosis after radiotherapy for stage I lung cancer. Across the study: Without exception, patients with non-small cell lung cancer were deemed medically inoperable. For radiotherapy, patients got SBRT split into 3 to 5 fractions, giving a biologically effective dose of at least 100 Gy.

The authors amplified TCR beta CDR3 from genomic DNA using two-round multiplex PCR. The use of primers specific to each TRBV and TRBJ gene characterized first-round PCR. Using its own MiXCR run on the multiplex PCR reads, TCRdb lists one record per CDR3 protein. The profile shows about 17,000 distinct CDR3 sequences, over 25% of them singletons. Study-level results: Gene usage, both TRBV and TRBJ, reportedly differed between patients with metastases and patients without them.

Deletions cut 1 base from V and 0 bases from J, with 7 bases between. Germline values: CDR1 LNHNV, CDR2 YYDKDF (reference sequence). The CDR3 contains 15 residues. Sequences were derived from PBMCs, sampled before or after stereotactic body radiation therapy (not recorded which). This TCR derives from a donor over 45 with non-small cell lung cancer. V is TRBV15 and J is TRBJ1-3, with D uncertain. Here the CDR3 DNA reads TGTGCCACCAGCAGAGGAGTCCTCTCTGGAAACACCATATATTTT. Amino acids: CATSRGVLSGNTIYF.